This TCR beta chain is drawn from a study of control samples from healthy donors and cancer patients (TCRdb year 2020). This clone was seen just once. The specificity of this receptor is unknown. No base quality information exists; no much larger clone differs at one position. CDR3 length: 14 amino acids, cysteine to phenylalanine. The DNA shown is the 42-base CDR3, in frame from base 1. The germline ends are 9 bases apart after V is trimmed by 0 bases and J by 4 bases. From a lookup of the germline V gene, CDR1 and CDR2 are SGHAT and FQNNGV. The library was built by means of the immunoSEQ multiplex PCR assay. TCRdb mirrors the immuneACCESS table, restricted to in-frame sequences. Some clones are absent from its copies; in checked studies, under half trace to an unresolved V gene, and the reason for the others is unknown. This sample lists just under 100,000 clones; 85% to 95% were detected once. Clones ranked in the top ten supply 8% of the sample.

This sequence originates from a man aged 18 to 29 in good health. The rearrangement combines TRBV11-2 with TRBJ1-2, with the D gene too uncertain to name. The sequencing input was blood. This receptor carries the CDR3 CASSLERTSYGYTF. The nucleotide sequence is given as TGTGCCAGCAGCTTAGAAAGGACCTCCTATGGCTACACCTTC. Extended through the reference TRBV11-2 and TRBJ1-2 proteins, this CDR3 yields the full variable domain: EAGVAQSPRYKIIEKRQSVAFWCNPISGHATLYWYQQILGQGPKLLIQFQNNGVVDDSQLPKDRFSAERLKGVDSTLKIQPAKLEDSAVYLCASSLERTSYGYTFGSGTRLTVV.